The 27 T cell receptor beta chains below all came from one sample that was sequenced in a study of CD8 T cells in ankylosing spondylitis. TCRdb itself ran the 5' RACE reads through MiXCR, one entry per CDR3 protein. The sample has about 280,000 distinct CDR3 sequences; 15% to 20% are singletons. The material sequenced was blood, either unsorted or a sorted T cell fraction (not recorded which). All receptors come from a male donor with ankylosing spondylitis or in good health (not recorded which).

This clonotype was detected only a few times. The chain recombines TRBV20-1 with TRBJ2-7, with 7 bases that match TRBD1. Germline V gene data show CDR1 as DFQATT and CDR2 as SNEGSKA (reference sequence). CDR3 length equals 14 residues. The V and J ends lost 6 bases and 6 bases, in that order; junction bases with no gene match: 14. CDR3 in DNA: TGCAGTGCAGAAGTTCCGTGGGCAGGGGGCGAGCAGTACGTC. It encodes CSAEVPWAGGEQYV.

In this sample, this clonotype turned up a few times. The genes are TRBV12-3 or TRBV12-4 and TRBJ1-6; possible D gene TRBD1, 6 bases. V was clipped by 9 bases and J by 6 bases, with 12 bases between them. CDR3 length: 13 residues. The CDR3 DNA follows: TGTGCCAGTCGGCAGGGGCCTAATTCACCCCTCCACTTT. Translating it yields CASRQGPNSPLHF.

This clonotype was counted between two and nine times. The V call is TRBV28, the J call TRBJ2-3; D is unresolved. The CDR3 extends over 14 amino acids. Trimming pared 3 bases from V and 2 bases from J, leaving 9 bases between. Germline V lookup: CDR1 MDHEN, CDR2 SYDVKM. The CDR3 protein is CASSLIGNTDTQYF. The DNA for the CDR3 is TGTGCCAGCAGTTTGATTGGAAACACAGATACGCAGTATTTT.

The J gene is TRBJ2-1, the V gene TRBV20-1, with TRBD2 as a possible D gene (5 bases). From germline, CDR1 is DFQATT and CDR2 SNEGSKA (reference sequence). The CDR3 has 13 residues. The V end lost 3 bases, the J end lost 9 bases, and 15 bases lay between the germline ends. The chain's CDR3 is CSASKLVAGEQFF. The DNA for the CDR3 is TGCAGTGCTAGTAAGCTAGTCGCGGGTGAGCAGTTCTTC.

This clonotype was seen more than once but under ten times. This chain joins TRBV3-1 and TRBJ2-1; 10 bases are a match to TRBD2. CDR3 length equals 18 residues. V lost 0 bases to trimming and J lost 6 bases; unmatched junction nucleotides: 11. Germline assignment: CDR1 LGHDT and CDR2 YNNKEL (reference sequence). The CDR3 DNA reads as TGTGCCAGCAGCCAAGAAGCGATCGCTAGCGGGAGAGGCAATGAGCAGTTCTTC. Translating gives CASSQEAIASGRGNEQFF.

A single count supports this clonotype. The gene calls are TRBV7-6 and TRBJ1-3; D perhaps matches TRBD1 (5 bases). Germline assignment: CDR1 SGHVS and CDR2 FNYEAQ. This CDR3 has 16 residues. V was shortened by 2 bases and J by 0 bases, with 11 bases between the two germline ends. The CDR3 loop reads CASSLQGGGSGNTIYF. The CDR3 bases are TGTGCCAGCAGCTTACAGGGAGGAGGCTCTGGAAACACCATATATTTT.

This clonotype was found a few times. V and J are TRBV5-1 and TRBJ2-1; maybe TRBD1 (6 bases). Germline V gene sequence: CDR1 SGHRS, CDR2 YFSETQ. The V end was cut by 0 bases, the J end by 0 bases, with 16 bases between. The CDR3 has 18 amino acids. The DNA for the CDR3 is TGCGCCAGCAGCTTGGATGACACGGACAGAAGCTCCTACAATGAGCAGTTCTTC. Residues: CASSLDDTDRSSYNEQFF.

A remark on this clonotype: At one of its ends the junction is not consistent with the germline gene, which may arise from a read error. The chain couples TRBV28 to TRBJ2-1; 11 bases are shared with TRBD1. The CDR3 totals 21 residues. Germline V lookup: CDR1 MDHEN, CDR2 SYDVKM. As DNA, the CDR3 is TGTGCCGGCAGTTCACGATCCCGGGACAGGGGGTTCACATCCCAATACAATGAGCAGTTCTTC. This gives the protein CAGSSRSRDRGFTSQYNEQFF.

The chain joins TRBV11-2 to TRBJ2-4; TRBD2 is a possible D gene (6 bases). CDR3 length: 14 residues. The germline gives CDR1 SGHAT, CDR2 FQNNGV. V was cut by 4 bases and J by 5 bases, with 12 bases left in between. The CDR3: CASSSRWGENIQYF. The CDR3 coding sequence is TGTGCCAGCAGCTCCAGGTGGGGGGAAAACATTCAGTACTTC. The entire variable domain, with the rest obtained from reference TRBV11-2 and TRBJ2-4, is as follows: EAGVAQSPRYKIIEKRQSVAFWCNPISGHATLYWYQQILGQGPKLLIQFQNNGVVDDSQLPKDRFSAERLKGVDSTLKIQPAKLEDSAVYLCASSSRWGENIQYFGAGTRLSVL.

The rearrangement joins TRBV5-1 to TRBJ1-2; D ambiguous. This CDR3 contains 15 residues. Per the germline V gene, CDR1 is SGHRS and CDR2 is YFSETQ. Trimming cost V 0 bases and J 2 bases, with 11 bases left between them. CDR3 region: CASSLGFGENYGYTF. The CDR3 nucleotides read TGCGCCAGCAGCTTGGGGTTCGGGGAAAACTATGGCTACACCTTC.

The chain recombines TRBV12-3 or TRBV12-4 with TRBJ1-1, with D perhaps matching TRBD1 (6 bases). V dropped 2 bases and J dropped 4 bases, with 17 bases sitting between them. CDR3 length equals 16 residues. The CDR3 protein is CASSLYFWGRPTEAFF. The CDR3 DNA reads TGTGCCAGCAGTTTATACTTTTGGGGGCGGCCCACTGAAGCTTTCTTT.

The rearrangement links TRBV20-1 to TRBJ1-6; the match to TRBD1 covers 7 bases. V lost 0 bases and J lost 6; bases outside the gene matches: 5. CDR1 is DFQATT and CDR2 is SNEGSKA in the germline V gene (reference sequence). This CDR3 is built from 15 residues. CDR3 residues: CSARDPGQTNSPLHF. The CDR3 region has the DNA TGCAGTGCTAGAGATCCGGGACAGACTAATTCACCCCTCCACTTT.

The chain joins TRBV5-1 to TRBJ2-5; perhaps TRBD2 as D (6 bases). The CDR3 length is 14 residues. V lost 2 bases to trimming and J lost 2 bases, with 10 bases between them. CDR1 is SGHRS and CDR2 is YFSETQ in the germline V gene. CDR3 region: CASSFGGSQETQYF. The CDR3, as DNA: TGCGCCAGCAGCTTCGGGGGTAGTCAAGAGACCCAGTACTTC.

The sample holds a few counts of this clonotype. The chain uses TRBV20-1 and TRBJ2-1; a possible D gene is TRBD1 (6 bases). Trimming took off 6 bases at V and 6 bases at J, with 18 bases between the two ends. In germline, CDR1 is DFQATT, CDR2 SNEGSKA (reference sequence). The CDR3 is made up of 14 amino acids. In nucleotides, the CDR3 is TGCAGTGCAGGGACATTTTCGGACCCCAATGAGCAGTTCTTC. As protein: CSAGTFSDPNEQFF.

This clonotype was found many times. The rearrangement joins TRBV12-3 or TRBV12-4 to TRBJ1-2; D remains unclear. The CDR3 sequence is 13 residues long. V shed 3 bases and J shed 4 bases, with 9 bases lying between them. The CDR3 loop is CASSFEASYGYTF. The CDR3 DNA sequence: TGTGCCAGCAGTTTCGAGGCAAGCTATGGCTACACCTTC.

V is TRBV21-1 and J is TRBJ2-7; TRBD1, the table's D call, was not compared with the DNA. TRBV21-1 is deemed a pseudogene. The length of the CDR3 is 14 residues. CDR3 sequence: CASSLRDRSYEQYV. CDR3 nucleotides: TGTGCCAGCAGCCTACGGGACAGATCCTACGAGCAGTACGTC.

This clonotype was seen only a few times. The genes are TRBV15 and TRBJ1-2; D not certain. The V gene lost 0 bases and the J gene lost 2 bases, with 7 bases spanning the gap. The CDR3 covers 14 residues. Germline V gives CDR1 LNHNV, CDR2 YYDKDF (reference sequence). CDR3 sequence reads: CATSRDRGNYGYTF. The CDR3, as DNA: TGTGCCACCAGCAGAGATCGAGGGAACTATGGCTACACCTTC.

This clonotype was detected ten times or more. The chain is built from TRBV29-1 and TRBJ2-1; no clear D gene. The CDR3 spans 12 residues. Deletions cut 1 base from V and 4 bases from J, with 5 bases between. Germline V gene sequence: CDR1 SQVTM, CDR2 ANQGSEA. CDR3 in DNA: TGCAGCGTTGAAGGCATTTACAATGAGCAGTTCTTC. Translation: CSVEGIYNEQFF.

The chain combines TRBV5-1 with TRBJ2-3; TRBD2 agrees at 7 bases. Trimming at V came to 7 bases and at J to 4 bases, leaving 6 bases not matched to a gene. This CDR3 is 13 amino acids long. Looked up from germline, CDR1 is SGHRS and CDR2 is YFSETQ. The CDR3 loop is CASGAGEADTQYF. For the CDR3, the DNA is TGCGCCAGCGGGGCGGGAGAAGCAGATACGCAGTATTTT. Filled out from reference TRBV5-1 and TRBJ2-3, the complete variable domain reads KAGVTQTPRYLIKTRGQQVTLSCSPISGHRSVSWYQQTPGQGLQFLFEYFSETQRNKGNFPGRFSGRQFSNSRSEMNVSTLELGDSALYLCASGAGEADTQYFGPGTRLTVL.

This clonotype appeared a few times. The gene calls are TRBV27 and TRBJ1-3; 9 positions agree with TRBD1. This CDR3 has 15 residues. Germline V gene lookup returns CDR1 MNHEY and CDR2 SMNVEV (reference sequence). V shed 6 bases, J shed 4 bases, and the junction held 7 bases outside the gene matches. CDR3 region: CASSPGTGWGNTIYF. The CDR3 DNA is TGTGCCAGCAGCCCCGGGACAGGGTGGGGAAACACCATATATTTT.

This clonotype has just a few counts. This chain joins TRBV27 and TRBJ2-5, with D perhaps being TRBD1 or TRBD2 (6 bases each). The CDR3 spans 15 residues. The V gene lost 8 bases and the J gene lost 0 bases, with 16 bases spanning the gap. The germline gives CDR1 MNHEY, CDR2 SMNVEV (reference sequence). This CDR3 is CASRKGGSNQETQYF. DNA for the CDR3: TGTGCCAGCCGAAAGGGGGGCAGCAACCAAGAGACCCAGTACTTC.

V is TRBV18 and J is TRBJ1-5; 9 bases map to TRBD1. Germline V gene data show CDR1 as KGHSH and CDR2 as LQKENI. CDR3 length: 15 residues. The junction had 4 bases not matched to a gene; V was cut back by 2 bases and J by 5 bases. CDR3 sequence: CASSPTGGLDQPQHF. DNA of the CDR3: TGTGCCAGCTCACCAACAGGGGGCTTGGATCAGCCCCAGCATTTT.

This clonotype turned up a few times. The V gene is TRBV4-1, the J gene TRBJ1-2, with 7 nucleotides matching TRBD1. Losses at the gene ends were 0 bases for V and 8 bases for J; bases not matched to a gene: 6. Germline V CDR1 and CDR2: MGHRA, YSYEKL. The CDR3 is made up of 14 amino acids. This chain's CDR3 is CASSQDPTGEGYTF. CDR3 in DNA: TGCGCCAGCAGCCAAGATCCTACAGGGGAGGGCTACACCTTC.

The V gene is TRBV6-1, the J gene TRBJ1-5, with D perhaps TRBD1 (5 bases). The germline V gene has CDR1 MNHNS and CDR2 SASEGT. Between the trimmed V and J ends, which lost 7 bases and 0 bases, there was a span of 19 bases. This CDR3 has 17 amino acids. The CDR3 nucleotides read TGTGCCAGCACGAACAAAGACAGAAGAAATAGCAATCAGCCCCAGCATTTT. This gives the protein CASTNKDRRNSNQPQHF.

This clonotype was recorded a few times. The CDR3, as DNA: TGTGCCAGCAGTTCTCCCATGGCCTCCTACAATGAGCAGTTCTTC. The encoded protein is CASSSPMASYNEQFF. J is TRBJ2-1 and V is TRBV27; no definite D call. The germline V gene encodes CDR1 MNHEY and CDR2 SMNVEV (reference sequence). The CDR3 has 15 amino acids. Trimming shortened V by 4 bases and J by 0 bases, and 10 bases separated the two germline ends.

The chain joins TRBV20-1 to TRBJ2-2; D is perhaps TRBD2 (5 bases). The V gene lost 3 bases and the J gene lost 4 bases, with 9 bases spanning the gap. Germline V gene sequence: CDR1 DFQATT, CDR2 SNEGSKA (reference sequence). The CDR3 runs 13 residues. CDR3 DNA: TGCAGTGCTAGCGGGGTGGTCACCGGGGAGCTGTTTTTT. It codes for CSASGVVTGELFF.

The sample holds a few counts of this clonotype. The chain carries TRBV12-3 or TRBV12-4 and TRBJ2-3; 11 positions match TRBD2. The CDR3 totals 17 residues. The junction had 9 bases not matched to a gene; V was cut back by 4 bases and J by 3 bases. In DNA, the CDR3 is TGTGCCAGCAGTTACGGACTAGCGGGTGATCTGACAGATACGCAGTATTTT. Translation: CASSYGLAGDLTDTQYF.